This TCR beta chain was identified in a study of early T cells in non-severe SARS-CoV-2 infection. Study-level background: Unsorted whole blood bulk RNA was sequenced, with unpaired chains. Study-wide findings and caveats: Clonotype matching in VDJdb favored anti-spike CD8 responses and did not capture private and CD4 specificities.

Individual cDNA molecules each received unique molecular identifiers attached to them. TCRdb redid the calling of the 5' RACE reads with MiXCR, one entry per CDR3 protein. The repertoire holds about 49,000 distinct CDR3 sequences, approximately 10% seen once, with about 9.7% in the top ten. The CDR3 is 16 residues long. Per germline, CDR1 MGHRA and CDR2 YSYEKL. V was clipped by 0 bases and J by 0 bases, with 11 bases between them. This clonotype was found once. Antigen: not known. Sample: whole blood. V is TRBV4-1 and J is TRBJ1-1, with D perhaps TRBD1 (5 bases). This receptor was obtained from an adult who was a healthcare worker with PCR-confirmed SARS-CoV-2 infection or an uninfected control (not recorded which). The CDR3 DNA sequence: TGCGCCAGCAGCCAAGATAGTGGGGCCATGAACACTGAAGCTTTCTTT. It encodes CASSQDSGAMNTEAFF.